The sequence of this T cell receptor beta chain was determined in a study of immune evolution from preneoplasia to lung adenocarcinoma (dated by TCRdb to about 2021). Describing the broader study: HLA loss of heterozygosity was found in 6.5% to 8% of AIS, about 16% of MIA and roughly 30% of ADC lesions, and in no AAH lesions. The study combined immune gene expression, TCR sequencing and multiplex immunofluorescence to profile immune contexture across lung adenocarcinoma precursors and invasive adenocarcinoma. Class I HLA alleles were inferred from exome data with POLYSOLVER, and allele-specific HLA loss was detected with LOHHLA. TCR sequencing data came from 51 patients. Resected precursor lesions (AAH, AIS, MIA) and invasive adenocarcinomas were compared against paired morphologically normal lung tissue. Sample size was based on specimen availability rather than a prior power calculation. Whole exome sequencing and methylation data from the same cohort of nodules were integrated with the immune data. The study reported that 100 to 120 samples were used for TCR sequencing. In total, the cohort included some 54 patients with pulmonary nodules, all of whom underwent surgical resection.

V is reduced by 2 bases and J by 3 bases, leaving a spacing of 14 bases between them. Measured from the cysteine to the phenylalanine, the CDR3 is 16 residues long. The entry retains the CDR3 DNA only, 48 bases that are in frame from base 1. The immunoSEQ hsTCRbeta Kit was used to sequence TCR beta CDR3 regions from DNA. On the study's bioinformatics: TCR sequencing data were analysed with the ImmunoSEQ Analyzer. T cell clonality was defined as 1 minus Pielou's evenness, as computed on productive rearrangements. To measure T cell diversity, the inverse Simpson index was applied to productive templates. T cell density was defined as TCR beta template counts normalized to usable DNA, with usable DNA estimated by amplifying and sequencing housekeeping genes. Two-sided Kruskal-Wallis tests were used to compare TCR metrics across histologic stages. TCRdb took this table from immuneACCESS and kept in-frame rearrangements with V and J called. Such tables lack part of the clones; where checked against another copy, unresolved V genes explain under half of the gap, and the rest is unexplained. The D gene and trimming were derived from the DNA, and the V and J assignments and clone size from that table. The sample table contains some 6,300 clones; only one count was recorded for roughly three quarters of them. The ten largest make up 5.5% to 6.5% of the sample.

Between the mid-2010s and the late 2010s, the patients underwent resection in either Japan or China. Histologic diagnosis of each case was confirmed independently by two lung cancer pathologists on H&E slides. To enrich premalignant or tumor cells for nucleic acid extraction, macro-dissection was performed after pathologic assessment. FFPE tissue was used for DNA isolation with the AllPrep DNA/RNA FFPE Kit. Study-wide findings and limitations: Normal lung showed the highest clonality, whereas later-stage lesions appeared to have higher T cell density and diversity but lower clonality. Because all patients came from Japan and China, whether the findings apply to Western populations was uncertain. Compared with EGFR-mutant or double wild-type lesions, KRAS-mutant nodules had the highest T cell clonality. The findings were based on association rather than direct causation, and larger cohorts with long-term follow-up and longitudinal biopsies were deemed needed. Top T cell clone frequencies were highest in normal lung and appeared to decrease progressively from AAH through AIS, MIA and invasive adenocarcinoma.

This clone showed up just a few times. The antigen it recognizes is unknown. There are no base qualities to consult, and no much larger clone falls within one base. The sample was FFPE invasive lung adenocarcinoma tissue. What the cell subset or site label conveys for this sample: frankly invasive lung adenocarcinoma (ADC). This chain joins TRBV23-1 to TRBJ1-5; a tentative D call is TRBD1 (5 bases match). TRBV23-1 is an ORF for which the function is uncertain. This receptor was taken from a person between 50 and 60 years old with lung adenocarcinoma. CDR3 protein: CASSQLRDADNQPQHF. The nucleotide sequence reads as follows: TGCGCCAGCAGTCAACTCCGGGACGCCGACAATCAGCCCCAGCATTTT.